Each of the 23 T cell receptor beta chains below was sequenced from the same sample in a study of T cell responses to AZD1222 COVID-19 vaccine. This table comes from immunoSEQ multiplex PCR, and its TCRdb copy is limited to in-frame clones, with some not included. The sample records around 100,000 clones, nearly 90% being singletons. The starting material was peripheral blood, obtained on day 0 of AZD1222 vaccination. The receptors derive from an adult in good health.

V and J are TRBV7-3 and TRBJ2-2, with a tentative D call TRBD2 (5 bases). The CDR3 extends over 14 amino acids. Per the germline V gene, CDR1 is SGHTA and CDR2 is FQGTGA. The V end lost 5 bases, the J end lost 1 base, and 8 bases lay between the germline ends. For the CDR3, the DNA is TGTGCCAGCAGCCCCGGGAAGAACACCGGGGAGCTGTTTTTT. Protein sequence: CASSPGKNTGELFF.

Here the CDR3 DNA reads TGTGCCAGCAGCGCCCGACAGGGCTATGGCTACACCTTC. The encoded protein is CASSARQGYGYTF. The chain carries TRBV9 and TRBJ1-2; the match to TRBD1 covers 7 bases. CDR1 is SGDLS, CDR2 YYNGEE, per germline. Losses at the gene ends were 3 bases for V and 4 bases for J; bases not matched to a gene: 3. CDR3 size: 13 residues.

The CDR3 here is CASSEKSRSYEQYF. CDR3 DNA sequence: TGTGCCAGCAGTGAAAAGTCCAGGAGCTACGAGCAGTACTTC. The chain couples TRBV6-1 to TRBJ2-7, with D unclear. Per germline, CDR1 MNHNS and CDR2 SASEGT. The CDR3 length is 14 residues. The V end was cut by 2 bases, the J end by 3 bases, with 11 bases between.

This chain joins TRBV15 and TRBJ1-5; 8 nucleotides line up with TRBD1. The CDR3 contains 16 residues. J was trimmed by 2 bases and V by 0 bases; bases with no gene match: 3. Germline V gives CDR1 LNHNV, CDR2 YYDKDF (reference sequence). CDR3 residues: CATSRDTGGGNQPQHF. The CDR3 coding sequence is TGTGCCACCAGCAGAGATACAGGGGGTGGCAATCAGCCCCAGCATTTT. Based on the CDR3 plus reference TRBV15 and TRBJ1-5, the full variable domain is DAMVIQNPRYQVTQFGKPVTLSCSQTLNHNVMYWYQQKSSQAPKLLFHYYDKDFNNEADTPDNFQSRRPNTSFCFLDIRSPGLGDTAMYLCATSRDTGGGNQPQHFGDGTRLSIL.

This chain's CDR3 is CASSFFSASKISGANVLTF. DNA of the CDR3: TGTGCCAGCAGCTTCTTTAGTGCTTCAAAAATCTCTGGGGCCAACGTCCTGACTTTC. The chain couples TRBV5-8 to TRBJ2-6; D is uncertain. The germline V gene encodes CDR1 SGHTS and CDR2 YDEGEE. The CDR3 runs 19 residues. Trimming took 2 bases from V and 0 from J, leaving 18 bases between them.

Comment on this clone: Other DNA sequences in this sample translate to the same CDR3. V is TRBV30 and J is TRBJ1-2, with 8 bases lining up with TRBD1. The CDR3 has 13 amino acids. Germline V gene lookup returns CDR1 GTSNPN and CDR2 SVGIG (reference sequence). V trimming: 5 bases; J trimming: 4 bases; junction bases outside the gene matches: 6. The CDR3 is CAWRQGAFYGYTF. The CDR3 nucleotides are TGTGCCTGGCGGCAGGGGGCGTTCTATGGCTACACCTTC. Variable domain in full (rest from reference TRBV30 and TRBJ1-2): SQTIHQWPATLVQPVGSPLSLECTVEGTSNPNLYWYRQAAGRGLQLLFYSVGIGQISSEVPQNLSASRPQDRQFILSSKKLLLSDSGFYLCAWRQGAFYGYTFGSGTRLTVV.

Comments on this clone: Other DNA sequences in this specimen translate into the identical CDR3. The chain is built from TRBV30 and TRBJ1-5; D unclear. Germline assignment: CDR1 GTSNPN and CDR2 SVGIG (reference sequence). The CDR3 has 13 residues. Trimming shortened V by 1 base and J by 3 bases, and 7 bases separated the two germline ends. The CDR3 region has the DNA TGTGCCTGGAGTGGAGGCGACAATCAGCCCCAGCATTTT. Encoded protein: CAWSGGDNQPQHF.

The chain joins TRBV5-4 to TRBJ2-5; tentative D call: TRBD1 (6 bases). The CDR3 runs 13 residues. Trimming cost V 0 bases and J 5 bases, with 8 bases left between them. The V gene's germline CDR1 is SGHNT and CDR2 YYREEE (reference sequence). The CDR3 DNA reads TGTGCCAGCAGCTTGGAACAGGGTGAGACCCAGTACTTC. Its translation is CASSLEQGETQYF.

This clone was seen only once. The V and J genes are TRBV27 and TRBJ2-1; 8 bases are shared with TRBD1. CDR1 is MNHEY and CDR2 is SMNVEV in the germline V gene (reference sequence). CDR3 size: 15 residues. The V gene end was trimmed by 2 bases and the J gene end by 3 bases; junction bases not matched to a gene: 3. The CDR3 region is CASSLPDRDYNEQFF. The CDR3 nucleotides are TGTGCCAGCAGTTTACCGGACAGGGACTACAATGAGCAGTTCTTC.

As concerns this clone: The same CDR3 can be traced to other DNA sequences in this sample. The V call is TRBV18, the J call TRBJ1-1, with 11 positions matching TRBD1. CDR3 size: 14 residues. Germline V gives CDR1 KGHSH, CDR2 LQKENI. The J segment lost 4 bases and the V segment lost 4 bases, leaving 2 bases of the junction unmatched. This CDR3 is CASSLGTGGTEAFF. The DNA for the CDR3 is TGTGCCAGCTCACTAGGGACAGGGGGCACTGAAGCTTTCTTT.

The chain links TRBV27 to TRBJ2-1; 11 nucleotides line up with TRBD1. Germline V gene lookup returns CDR1 MNHEY and CDR2 SMNVEV (reference sequence). This CDR3 region has 14 residues. V lost 6 bases to trimming and J lost 6 bases; unmatched junction nucleotides: 4. CDR3 in amino acids: CASRDRGLLNEQFF. The DNA for the CDR3 is TGTGCCAGCAGGGACAGGGGGCTTCTCAATGAGCAGTTCTTC.

Points on this clone: At one of its ends the junction is not consistent with the germline gene, which may arise from a read error. The chain employs TRBV7-2 and TRBJ2-7, with 11 bases identical to TRBD2. CDR3 length equals 14 residues. In germline, CDR1 is SGHTA, CDR2 FQGNSA. This CDR3 is CASSLAGGTYEQYF. Here the CDR3 DNA reads TGTGCCAGCAGCCTAGCGGGGGGAACCTACGAGCAGTACTTC.

The chain recombines TRBV4-3 with TRBJ2-1, with TRBD2 matching 11 bases. This CDR3 is built from 16 residues. The germline CDR1 and CDR2 sequences are LGHNA and YSLEER. J gave up 2 bases and V 4 bases, and 4 bases lay outside the gene matches. The CDR3 protein is CASSPTGLAAYNEQFF. The DNA of the CDR3 is TGCGCCAGCAGCCCCACGGGACTAGCGGCCTACAATGAGCAGTTCTTC.

This clone was picked up one time. V is TRBV7-9 and J is TRBJ2-3; 7 bases agree with TRBD2. This CDR3 has 17 residues. CDR1 SEHNR and CDR2 FQNEAQ come from the germline V gene (reference sequence). J gave up 6 bases and V 5 bases, and 17 bases lay outside the gene matches. Written as DNA, the CDR3 is TGTGCCAGCAGCCCCGTCGCCAGCGGGGCTTTAGACGATACGCAGTATTTT. Amino acid sequence: CASSPVASGALDDTQYF.

Notes on this clone: An end of the junction does not agree with germline; a read error may underlie this. J is TRBJ2-5 and V is TRBV5-1; 8 bases match TRBD2. Germline CDR1 reads SGHRS; CDR2 reads YFSETQ. The CDR3 consists of 15 residues. CDR3: CASSLGLAGIETQYF. CDR3 coding DNA: TGTGCCAGCAGCTTGGGGTTAGCGGGAATAGAGACCCAGTACTTC.

The V call is TRBV7-2, the J call TRBJ1-4; TRBD1 matches at 8 bases. CDR1 is SGHTA, CDR2 FQGNSA, per germline. Trimming took 1 base from V and 2 from J; bases not matched to a gene: 0. This CDR3 has 15 residues. The CDR3 loop is CASSLDRGTNEKLFF. The DNA of the CDR3 is TGTGCCAGCAGCTTAGACAGGGGGACTAATGAAAAACTGTTTTTT. The full variable domain, in which reference TRBV7-2 and TRBJ1-4 provide the parts outside the CDR3, is GAGVSQSPSNKVTEKGKDVELRCDPISGHTALYWYRQSLGQGLEFLIYFQGNSAPDKSGLPSDRFSAERTGGSVSTLTIQRTQQEDSAVYLCASSLDRGTNEKLFFGSGTQLSVL.

The chain carries TRBV5-4 and TRBJ1-2, with D maybe TRBD1 (6 bases). V lost 1 base, J lost 2 bases, and 18 bases lay in between. CDR1 and CDR2 from the germline V gene are SGHNT and YYREEE (reference sequence). CDR3 length: 17 amino acids. The CDR3: CASSLFGAPGTNYGYTF. The CDR3 bases are TGTGCCAGCAGCTTGTTTGGGGCCCCCGGGACAAACTATGGCTACACCTTC.

CDR3: CASSSTGDGNWQPQHF. The CDR3 DNA reads TGTGCCAGCAGCTCGACAGGGGACGGGAATTGGCAGCCCCAGCATTTT. This chain joins TRBV7-8 and TRBJ1-5; 8 bases fit TRBD1. Per the germline V gene, CDR1 is SGHVS and CDR2 is FQNEAQ. Unmatched junction bases numbered 12, after V lost 4 bases and J lost 7 bases. The CDR3 is 16 residues long.

V usage is TRBV19 and J usage is TRBJ1-5; TRBD1 is a possible D gene (5 bases). V was cut by 6 bases and J by 6 bases, with 18 bases left in between. Germline CDR1 and CDR2: LNHDA and SQIVND (reference sequence). This CDR3 contains 15 residues. CDR3 sequence: CASRSLSGGSQPQHF. The DNA for the CDR3 is TGTGCCAGTAGATCACTTTCGGGGGGAAGTCAGCCCCAGCATTTT.

The chain combines TRBV2 with TRBJ1-6; tentative D call: TRBD1 (5 bases). The CDR3 spans 13 residues. Trimming shortened V by 10 bases and J by 6 bases, and 13 bases separated the two germline ends. Germline values: CDR1 SNHLY, CDR2 FYNNEI. The CDR3 DNA is TGTGCCACCTGGGGGGACCGTAATTCACCCCTCCACTTT. The encoded protein is CATWGDRNSPLHF.

This chain uses TRBV2 with TRBJ2-7; D unclear. The CDR3 extends over 12 amino acids. The germline V gene encodes CDR1 SNHLY and CDR2 FYNNEI. V was trimmed by 2 bases and J by 7 bases, leaving 9 bases between them. CDR3 sequence: CASSENHGEQYV. The CDR3 nucleotides read TGTGCCAGCAGTGAAAATCATGGGGAGCAGTACGTC.

In this sample, this clone turned up a few times. The chain links TRBV2 to TRBJ2-1; 8 bases are shared with TRBD2. The germline CDR1 and CDR2 sequences are SNHLY and FYNNEI. The CDR3 is made up of 15 amino acids. V gave up 1 base and J gave up 6 bases; unmatched junction bases: 5. The CDR3 region has the DNA TGTGCCAGCAGTGAAGGGACTAGCCCACGCAATGAGCAGTTCTTC. This codes for CASSEGTSPRNEQFF.

V usage is TRBV9 and J usage is TRBJ1-3; tentative D call: TRBD1 (5 bases). The CDR3 extends over 16 amino acids. The germline V gene has CDR1 SGDLS and CDR2 YYNGEE. V lost 4 bases and J 4 bases, leaving 18 bases between the germline ends. The CDR3 DNA reads TGTGCCAGCAGCACGGGTCTCCAAGGGGCGGGAAACACCATATATTTT. Translated, it gives CASSTGLQGAGNTIYF.